The 25 T cell receptor beta chains presented below share a single source sample, sequenced in a study of blood T cells in healthy people across ages. A second about 7 to 12 cycle PCR used barcoded and J-beta primers. TCRdb ran MiXCR on the 5' RACE reads and lists one entry per CDR3 protein. The sample carries around 1.7 million distinct CDR3 sequences, 28% recorded once. Specimen: blood. These receptors were collected from a woman in her twenties or thirties in good health.

This clonotype was recorded many times. V gene TRBV20-1 combines with J gene TRBJ2-1; unclear D gene. Germline V gene sequence: CDR1 DFQATT, CDR2 SNEGSKA (reference sequence). V was shortened by 5 bases and J by 1 base, with 9 bases between the two germline ends. The CDR3 loop spans 13 amino acids. CDR3 nucleotides: TGCAGTGCTCCTAATGGGTCCTACAATGAGCAGTTCTTC. Amino acid sequence: CSAPNGSYNEQFF.

CDR3 amino acids: CASSPDGVGAYGYTF. As DNA, the CDR3 is TGTGCCAGCAGCCCCGACGGGGTGGGAGCTTATGGCTACACCTTC. V gene TRBV3-1 combines with J gene TRBJ1-2; D not resolved. The germline V gene encodes CDR1 LGHDT and CDR2 YNNKEL (reference sequence). The V and J ends lost 4 bases and 5 bases respectively, with 17 bases between them. CDR3 size: 15 residues.

The CDR3 sequence is CASSYSAGGTYEQYF. CDR3 DNA sequence: TGTGCCAGCAGTTACAGCGCGGGTGGGACCTACGAGCAGTACTTC. The genes are TRBV6-6 and TRBJ2-7; the D gene is possibly TRBD2 (5 bases). The CDR3 has 15 residues. Germline V gives CDR1 MNHNY, CDR2 SVGAGI (reference sequence). V dropped 2 bases and J dropped 2 bases, with 13 bases sitting between them.

This clonotype was seen a handful of times. V and J are TRBV5-1 and TRBJ2-5; the D gene is possibly TRBD1 (6 bases). The CDR3 contains 16 residues. The V end was cut by 0 bases, the J end by 1 base, with 13 bases between. CDR1 is SGHRS and CDR2 is YFSETQ in the germline V gene. For the CDR3, the DNA is TGCGCCAGCAGCTTGGGTATGACAGGAGGCCAAGAGACCCAGTACTTC. Residues: CASSLGMTGGQETQYF.

V gene TRBV7-9 combines with J gene TRBJ2-6; the match to TRBD2 covers 10 bases. The CDR3 is made up of 18 amino acids. The V gene's germline CDR1 is SEHNR and CDR2 FQNEAQ (reference sequence). Trimming at V came to 5 bases and at J to 0 bases, leaving 7 bases not matched to a gene. The CDR3 nucleotides read TGTGCCAGCAGCGCCCTAGCGGGAGCGACCTCTGGGGCCAACGTCCTGACTTTC. Encoded protein: CASSALAGATSGANVLTF.

This clonotype was picked up many times. The chain uses TRBV29-1 and TRBJ2-7; 7 bases match TRBD2. Germline V CDR1 and CDR2: SQVTM, ANQGSEA. This CDR3 has 15 amino acids. The V and J ends lost 4 bases and 7 bases, in that order; junction bases with no gene match: 16. The CDR3 DNA reads as TGCAGCGTTGGAATGGGGCGGGAGAGCCGTAGAGAGCAGTACTTC. Amino acid sequence: CSVGMGRESRREQYF.

Here the CDR3 reads CASSPLEGLTEAFF. In DNA form, the CDR3 reads TGTGCCAGCAGCCCCCTAGAGGGACTAACCGAAGCTTTCTTT. The V gene is TRBV7-8, the J gene TRBJ1-1; tentative D call: TRBD1 (5 bases). This CDR3 is built from 14 residues. V was cut by 5 bases and J by 8 bases, with 18 bases left in between. The V gene's germline CDR1 is SGHVS and CDR2 FQNEAQ.

This clonotype came up a few times. V usage is TRBV6-1 and J usage is TRBJ2-2, with D perhaps TRBD2 (5 bases). From germline, CDR1 is MNHNS and CDR2 SASEGT. Trimming pared 8 bases from V and 1 base from J, leaving 11 bases between. The CDR3 has 14 residues. CDR3 in DNA: TGTGCCAGCTGGGAACGGGGGAACACCGGGGAGCTGTTTTTT. Amino acids: CASWERGNTGELFF.

V gene TRBV20-1 combines with J gene TRBJ2-5, with D maybe TRBD2 (5 bases). The ends were cut back, 6 bases at V and 1 base at J, with 18 bases in the middle. Germline CDR1 and CDR2: DFQATT and SNEGSKA (reference sequence). The CDR3 totals 15 residues. CDR3 in amino acids: CSALAPASGQETQYF. The CDR3, as DNA: TGCAGTGCCCTAGCCCCCGCCAGCGGCCAAGAGACCCAGTACTTC.

This clonotype has only a few counts. The chain recombines TRBV7-9 with TRBJ2-1, with TRBD1 matching over 8 bases. Losses at the gene ends were 6 bases for V and 15 bases for J; bases not matched to a gene: 13. Germline V gene data show CDR1 as SEHNR and CDR2 as FQNEAQ (reference sequence). The CDR3 is 13 amino acids. The CDR3 sequence is CASSSSRTGRPFF. The CDR3 nucleotides read TGTGCCAGCAGTTCTTCTCGGACAGGGAGGCCGTTCTTC.

This chain links TRBV6-6 with TRBJ1-2; no firm D call. Germline V gene sequence: CDR1 MNHNY, CDR2 SVGAGI (reference sequence). Trimming stripped 6 bases from V and 8 bases from J, with 16 bases between. This CDR3 has 13 residues. CDR3 sequence reads: CASREPDGEGYTF. CDR3 in DNA: TGTGCCAGCAGGGAACCGGATGGCGAGGGCTACACCTTC.

This clonotype was seen a few times. This CDR3 is CASRGEQGSYNEQFF. DNA of the CDR3: TGTGCCAGCAGGGGGGAACAGGGGTCCTACAATGAGCAGTTCTTC. V and J are TRBV2 and TRBJ2-1; 7 bases are shared with TRBD1. The CDR3 length is 15 residues. With 6 bases clipped from V and 1 base from J, the junction kept 6 bases outside the gene matches. CDR1 and CDR2 (germline): SNHLY, FYNNEI.

This clonotype has more than one count but fewer than ten. The chain carries TRBV7-9 and TRBJ2-6, with D maybe TRBD2 (6 bases). The germline V gene encodes CDR1 SEHNR and CDR2 FQNEAQ (reference sequence). The CDR3 covers 16 residues. The V end lost 3 bases, the J end lost 4 bases, and 13 bases lay between the germline ends. In DNA form, the CDR3 reads TGTGCCAGCAGCTTCGGTGGAGGGTCAGGGGCCAACGTCCTGACTTTC. Encoded protein: CASSFGGGSGANVLTF.

This clonotype was observed a handful of times. Just one base apart from a much larger clone, this may be a read error. The chain has TRBV10-3 and TRBJ2-7; D may be TRBD2 (5 bases). Per germline, CDR1 ENHRY and CDR2 SYGVKD. V was shortened by 10 bases and J by 3 bases, with 13 bases between the two germline ends. The CDR3 loop spans 12 amino acids. CDR3 residues: CATRAEGYEQYF. The CDR3 nucleotides are TGTGCCACCAGAGCGGAAGGCTACGAGCAGTACTTC.

The chain recombines TRBV6-1 with TRBJ1-2; D call uncertain. V dropped 10 bases and J dropped 4 bases, with 19 bases sitting between them. This CDR3 is 14 amino acids long. The germline V gene encodes CDR1 MNHNS and CDR2 SASEGT. CDR3 loop: CAIPRRAWSYGYTF. The DNA of the CDR3 is TGTGCCATCCCCCGGCGCGCCTGGAGCTATGGCTACACCTTC.

The V and J genes are TRBV9 and TRBJ2-1; D is perhaps TRBD1 (5 bases). The CDR3 has 14 residues. CDR1 and CDR2 from the germline V gene are SGDLS and YYNGEE. V gave up 4 bases and J gave up 7 bases, with 15 bases separating them. Here the CDR3 reads CASSPRRATNEQFF. The CDR3 DNA sequence: TGTGCCAGCAGCCCCCGCAGGGCGACGAATGAGCAGTTCTTC.

The CDR3 sequence: CAISEGQGWNEKLFF. The CDR3 bases are TGTGCCATCAGTGAAGGACAGGGGTGGAATGAAAAACTGTTTTTT. The chain joins TRBV10-3 to TRBJ1-4, with TRBD1 identical over 9 bases. The ends lost 3 bases at V and 5 bases at J; junction bases unmatched: 4. Germline V lookup: CDR1 ENHRY, CDR2 SYGVKD. The CDR3 is made up of 15 amino acids.

This clonotype was seen many times. V is TRBV6-5 and J is TRBJ2-1; D not resolved. CDR1 is MNHEY, CDR2 SVGAGI, per germline. The V gene lost 6 bases and the J gene lost 7 bases, with 13 bases spanning the gap. The CDR3 is made up of 13 amino acids. The CDR3 spells CASSQLVRNEQFF. The CDR3 DNA sequence: TGTGCCAGCAGCCAGCTAGTAAGAAATGAGCAGTTCTTC.

This clonotype was seen only a few times. V usage is TRBV20-1 and J usage is TRBJ2-3; 11 bases fit TRBD2. The CDR3 is 14 residues long. Looked up from germline, CDR1 is DFQATT and CDR2 is SNEGSKA (reference sequence). Losses at the gene ends were 8 bases for V and 6 bases for J; bases not matched to a gene: 10. The CDR3 sequence: CSITASGRMDTQYF. The DNA of the CDR3 is TGCAGTATAACAGCTAGCGGGAGGATGGATACGCAGTATTTT.

On this clonotype: As the CDR3 is not closed by the conserved phenylalanine or tryptophan, this likely results from a read error. The chain has TRBV27 and TRBJ1-5; D gene ambiguous. The ends were cut back, 0 bases at V and 2 bases at J, with 8 bases in the middle. The CDR3 covers 15 residues. Germline loops: CDR1 MNHEY, CDR2 SMNVEV (reference sequence). This chain's CDR3 is CASSLSISGNQPQHV. The CDR3 DNA reads TGTGCCAGCAGTTTATCCATTTCTGGCAATCAGCCCCAGCATGTT.

The V call is TRBV25-1, the J call TRBJ1-2; no firm D call. Trimming stripped 3 bases from V and 3 bases from J, with 11 bases between. CDR1 is MGHDK and CDR2 is SYGVNS in the germline V gene. The CDR3 is 14 residues long. The CDR3 sequence is CASSDRGWYYGYTF. DNA of the CDR3: TGTGCCAGCAGTGATCGGGGTTGGTACTATGGCTACACCTTC.

V is TRBV20-1 and J is TRBJ2-4; 12 positions agree with TRBD2. This CDR3 region has 14 residues. The junction had 10 bases not matched to a gene; V was cut back by 3 bases and J by 13 bases. Germline V gene data show CDR1 as DFQATT and CDR2 as SNEGSKA (reference sequence). The CDR3 nucleotides read TGCAGTGCTAGTCCTAGCGGGGGGGCTTGGGAGCAGTACTTC. Amino acids: CSASPSGGAWEQYF.

The rearrangement joins TRBV20-1 to TRBJ2-3; TRBD2 matches 7 bases. The CDR3 length is 14 residues. The germline gives CDR1 DFQATT, CDR2 SNEGSKA (reference sequence). The V and J ends lost 2 bases and 2 bases, in that order; junction bases with no gene match: 4. The CDR3 region is CSARTGTNTDTQYF. CDR3 nucleotides: TGCAGTGCTAGAACCGGGACTAACACAGATACGCAGTATTTT.

The chain uses TRBV12-3 or TRBV12-4 and TRBJ2-5; perhaps TRBD1 as D (5 bases). V dropped 5 bases and J dropped 5 bases, with 15 bases sitting between them. The CDR3 loop spans 14 amino acids. CDR3 loop: CASSTQDNRETQYF. As DNA, the CDR3 is TGTGCCAGCAGTACACAGGACAATCGGGAGACCCAGTACTTC.

This clonotype was detected only once. V and J are TRBV7-2 and TRBJ2-5; 15 bases fit TRBD2. V shed 0 bases and J 7 bases; nucleotides not matched to a gene: 6. Germline loops: CDR1 SGHTA, CDR2 FQGNSA. This CDR3 has 17 residues. CDR3 in DNA: TGTGCCAGCAGCTTAGCGTGGACTAGCGGGGGGGCAGGGACCCAGTACTTC. It specifies CASSLAWTSGGAGTQYF.